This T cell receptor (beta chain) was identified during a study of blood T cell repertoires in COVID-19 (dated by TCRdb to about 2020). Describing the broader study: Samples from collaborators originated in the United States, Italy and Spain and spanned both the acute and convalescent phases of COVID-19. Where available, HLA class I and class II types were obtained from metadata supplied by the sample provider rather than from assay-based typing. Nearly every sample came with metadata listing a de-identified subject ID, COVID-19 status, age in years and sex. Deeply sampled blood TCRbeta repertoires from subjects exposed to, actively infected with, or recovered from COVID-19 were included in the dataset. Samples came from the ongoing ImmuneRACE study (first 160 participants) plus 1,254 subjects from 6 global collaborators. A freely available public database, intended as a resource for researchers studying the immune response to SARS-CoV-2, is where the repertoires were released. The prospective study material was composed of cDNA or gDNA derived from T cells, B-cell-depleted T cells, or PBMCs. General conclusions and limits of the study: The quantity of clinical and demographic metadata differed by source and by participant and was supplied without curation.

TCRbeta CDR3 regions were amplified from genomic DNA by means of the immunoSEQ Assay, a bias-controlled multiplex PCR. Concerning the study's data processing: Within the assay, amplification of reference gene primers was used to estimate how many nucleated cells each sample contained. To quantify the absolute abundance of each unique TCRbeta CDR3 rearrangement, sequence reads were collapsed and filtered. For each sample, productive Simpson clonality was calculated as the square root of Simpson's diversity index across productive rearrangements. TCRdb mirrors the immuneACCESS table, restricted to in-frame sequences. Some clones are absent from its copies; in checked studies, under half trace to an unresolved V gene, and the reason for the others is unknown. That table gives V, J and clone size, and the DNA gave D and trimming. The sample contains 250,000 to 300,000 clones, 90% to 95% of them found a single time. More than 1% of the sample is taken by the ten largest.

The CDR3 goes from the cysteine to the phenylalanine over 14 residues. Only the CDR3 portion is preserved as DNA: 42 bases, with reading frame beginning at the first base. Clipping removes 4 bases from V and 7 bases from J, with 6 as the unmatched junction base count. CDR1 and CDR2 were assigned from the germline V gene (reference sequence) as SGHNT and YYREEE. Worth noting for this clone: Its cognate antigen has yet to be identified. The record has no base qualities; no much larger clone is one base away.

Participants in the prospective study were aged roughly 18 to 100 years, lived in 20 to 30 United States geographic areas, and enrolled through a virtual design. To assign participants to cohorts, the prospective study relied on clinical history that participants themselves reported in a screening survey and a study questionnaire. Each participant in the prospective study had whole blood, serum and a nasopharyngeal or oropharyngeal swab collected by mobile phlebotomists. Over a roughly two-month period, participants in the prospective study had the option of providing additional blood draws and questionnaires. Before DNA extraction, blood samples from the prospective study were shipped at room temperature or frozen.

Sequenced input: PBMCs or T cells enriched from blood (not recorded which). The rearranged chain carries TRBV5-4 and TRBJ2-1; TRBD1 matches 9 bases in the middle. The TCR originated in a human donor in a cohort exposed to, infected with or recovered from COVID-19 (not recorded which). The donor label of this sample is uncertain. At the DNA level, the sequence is TGTGCCAGCAGCCCGGGACAGGGTAGGAATGAGCAGTTCTTC. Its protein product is CASSPGQGRNEQFF.